One sample yielded the 31 T cell receptor beta chains listed below, sequenced in a study of cytomegalovirus exposure and HLA in healthy donors. The PCR used 60 Vbeta and 13 Jbeta primers. The method was immunoSEQ multiplex PCR; TCRdb's version includes in-frame clones alone and lacks a portion of them. The sample holds some 130,000 clones, over 60% seen once. The sequenced sample was PBMCs. Receptors were obtained from a human donor in good health.

This clone appeared once. V gene TRBV7-6 combines with J gene TRBJ2-1; a weak D match, TRBD1 (7 bases). CDR3 length: 12 amino acids. The germline CDR1 and CDR2 sequences are SGHVS and FNYEAQ. V was pared by 5 bases and J by 9 bases, with 11 bases between. The CDR3 here is CASSHQGGEQFF. The CDR3 DNA follows: TGTGCCAGCAGCCATCAGGGGGGTGAGCAGTTCTTC.

The chain has TRBV9 and TRBJ1-6, with D perhaps matching TRBD1 (6 bases). The CDR3 is made up of 16 amino acids. The ends were cut back, 4 bases at V and 4 bases at J, with 15 bases in the middle. Germline V gene data show CDR1 as SGDLS and CDR2 as YYNGEE. CDR3 in DNA: TGTGCCAGCAGCCCGACTACTGGACAGTATAATTCACCCCTCCACTTT. Protein sequence: CASSPTTGQYNSPLHF.

This chain uses TRBV25-1 with TRBJ1-6, with a tentative D call TRBD1 (5 bases). The V gene lost 3 bases and the J gene lost 6 bases, with 15 bases spanning the gap. This CDR3 spans 16 amino acids. Germline V gene sequence: CDR1 MGHDK, CDR2 SYGVNS. The CDR3 sequence is CASSEFGRVGNSPLHF. CDR3 nucleotide sequence: TGTGCCAGCAGTGAGTTTGGCAGGGTGGGTAATTCACCCCTCCACTTT.

This chain uses TRBV6-5 with TRBJ2-1, with D uncertain. V lost 2 bases and J 5 bases, leaving 10 bases between the germline ends. The germline V gene has CDR1 MNHEY and CDR2 SVGAGI. There are 14 residues in the CDR3. CDR3 residues: CASSYVPANNEQFF. The CDR3 DNA reads TGTGCCAGCAGTTACGTCCCAGCGAACAATGAGCAGTTCTTC.

This clone showed up just a few times. This sequence joins TRBV4-1 and TRBJ2-1, with TRBD1 matching over 10 bases. The CDR3 runs 17 residues. CDR1 and CDR2 from the germline V gene are MGHRA and YSYEKL. J was trimmed by 9 bases and V by 5 bases; bases with no gene match: 16. The CDR3 sequence: CASSKGTGAMLGSEQFF. Here the CDR3 DNA reads TGCGCCAGCAGCAAGGGGACAGGGGCCATGTTGGGAAGTGAGCAGTTCTTC.

This clone was counted between two and nine times. J is TRBJ1-3 and V is TRBV6-1; D unclear. Germline lookup yields CDR1 MNHNS and CDR2 SASEGT. The ends were cut back, 3 bases at V and 0 bases at J, with 9 bases in the middle. This CDR3 comprises 15 residues. For the CDR3, the DNA is TGTGCCAGCAGTGAGATGCTGAGCTCTGGAAACACCATATATTTT. This encodes CASSEMLSSGNTIYF.

The chain employs TRBV2 and TRBJ2-7, with D uncertain. This CDR3 is built from 14 residues. Germline V gene lookup returns CDR1 SNHLY and CDR2 FYNNEI. V gave up 0 bases and J gave up 5 bases, with 11 bases separating them. This CDR3 is CASSEAAGAHEQYF. The CDR3 DNA reads as TGTGCCAGCAGTGAAGCGGCTGGAGCCCACGAGCAGTACTTC.

The gene calls are TRBV9 and TRBJ2-1, with TRBD2 matching 7 bases. With V trimmed by 6 bases and J by 0 bases, 6 bases remained unmatched. The CDR3 runs to 15 residues. The V gene's germline CDR1 is SGDLS and CDR2 YYNGEE. As DNA, the CDR3 is TGTGCCAGCAACCCTAGCGGTTACTCCTACAATGAGCAGTTCTTC. This sequence encodes CASNPSGYSYNEQFF. Using reference TRBV9 and TRBJ2-1 for the parts outside the CDR3, the full variable domain is DSGVTQTPKHLITATGQRVTLRCSPRSGDLSVYWYQQSLDQGLQFLIQYYNGEERAKGNILERFSAQQFPDLHSELNLSSLELGDSALYFCASNPSGYSYNEQFFGPGTRLTVL.

This chain uses TRBV7-9 with TRBJ1-5, with D tentatively TRBD1 (5 bases). Trimming took 3 bases from V and 0 from J, leaving 6 bases between them. This CDR3 has 14 residues. CDR1 and CDR2 from the germline V gene are SEHNR and FQNEAQ (reference sequence). CDR3 residues: CASSFTGSNQPQHF. CDR3 nucleotide sequence: TGTGCCAGCAGCTTTACAGGTAGCAATCAGCCCCAGCATTTT.

The V and J genes are TRBV9 and TRBJ2-1; D gene unclear. The germline V gene encodes CDR1 SGDLS and CDR2 YYNGEE. Trimming removed 0 bases from V and 13 bases from J, with 17 bases in between. This CDR3 is built from 14 residues. CDR3 sequence reads: CASSVDPGPVLQFF. For the CDR3, the DNA is TGTGCCAGCAGCGTAGATCCGGGTCCCGTTCTCCAGTTCTTC.

The V call is TRBV2, the J call TRBJ2-7, with 7 bases identical to TRBD2. This CDR3 is built from 14 residues. With V trimmed by 7 bases and J by 2 bases, 8 bases remained unmatched. Germline values: CDR1 SNHLY, CDR2 FYNNEI. The CDR3 DNA follows: TGTGCCAGCAAGTTGGGGGGGGGAGCCTACGAGCAGTACTTC. Encoded protein: CASKLGGGAYEQYF.

J is TRBJ1-5 and V is TRBV5-1; 7 bases map to TRBD1. Germline trimming cut 4 bases from V and 3 bases from J; bases unmatched to any gene: 7. From germline, CDR1 is SGHRS and CDR2 YFSETQ. CDR3 length: 15 residues. The DNA of the CDR3 is TGCGCCAGCAGCCCTACAGGGGCTAACAATCAGCCCCAGCATTTT. It is translated as CASSPTGANNQPQHF.

V and J are TRBV9 and TRBJ2-4, with a weak D call TRBD1 (6 bases). V lost 4 bases and J lost 4, with 12 bases in between. Germline assignment: CDR1 SGDLS and CDR2 YYNGEE. This CDR3 is 14 amino acids long. In nucleotides, the CDR3 is TGTGCCAGCAGCCCCGCCAGGGGAAAAAACATTCAGTACTTC. It translates to CASSPARGKNIQYF. The whole variable domain, remainder taken from reference TRBV9 and TRBJ2-4, is DSGVTQTPKHLITATGQRVTLRCSPRSGDLSVYWYQQSLDQGLQFLIQYYNGEERAKGNILERFSAQQFPDLHSELNLSSLELGDSALYFCASSPARGKNIQYFGAGTRLSVL.

Worth noting for this clone: Distinct nucleotide sequences in the sample also encode this CDR3. The genes are TRBV2 and TRBJ1-2; 8 bases match TRBD1. Trimming removed 6 bases from V and 2 bases from J; junction bases left unmatched: 26. Germline assignment: CDR1 SNHLY and CDR2 FYNNEI. The CDR3 covers 21 residues. The CDR3 DNA sequence: TGTGCCAGCAGACCCATGACAGGGGTAACTCTCAGGCGCTCTTTAAACTATGGCTACACCTTC. It encodes CASRPMTGVTLRRSLNYGYTF.

The sample holds a few counts of this clone. The chain has TRBV5-3 and TRBJ1-5; D is perhaps TRBD1 (5 bases). Being an ORF, TRBV5-3 has a function that is uncertain. V was cut by 1 base and J by 7 bases, with 18 bases left in between. This CDR3 has 16 residues. The CDR3 coding sequence is TGTGCCAGAAGCTTGTGGGTGAGGCAGGGCACGCAGCCCCAGCATTTT. Its protein is CARSLWVRQGTQPQHF.

This chain connects TRBV10-3 to TRBJ2-5; tentative D call: TRBD2 (5 bases). V lost 0 bases to trimming and J lost 10 bases, with 15 bases between them. The V gene's germline CDR1 is ENHRY and CDR2 SYGVKD. The CDR3 is 14 residues long. The CDR3 spells CAISESIRQEGQYF. Written as DNA, the CDR3 is TGTGCCATCAGTGAGTCGATCAGGCAAGAGGGCCAGTACTTC.

For the CDR3, the DNA is TGTGCCAGCAGTTCACCCGGGGGAACATACGAGCAGTACTTC. Protein: CASSSPGGTYEQYF. The chain recombines TRBV27 with TRBJ2-7; D is perhaps TRBD2 (6 bases). In germline, CDR1 is MNHEY, CDR2 SMNVEV (reference sequence). The CDR3 is 14 amino acids. The V gene lost 4 bases and the J gene lost 4 bases, with 14 bases spanning the gap.

V and J are TRBV2 and TRBJ2-5; the match to TRBD1 covers 7 bases. CDR1 and CDR2 from the germline V gene are SNHLY and FYNNEI. This CDR3 is built from 16 residues. The V and J ends lost 6 bases and 5 bases, in that order; junction bases with no gene match: 15. The CDR3 here is CASSALNYRGSETQYF. The CDR3 bases are TGTGCCAGCAGCGCCCTAAATTACAGGGGATCGGAGACCCAGTACTTC.

The genes are TRBV19 and TRBJ2-5, with D possibly TRBD2 on 6 matching bases. V was cut by 4 bases and J by 5 bases, with 11 bases left in between. The CDR3 sequence is 13 residues long. The V gene's germline CDR1 is LNHDA and CDR2 SQIVND (reference sequence). As DNA, the CDR3 is TGTGCCAGTAGTAGCCCCCGGGGGGAGACCCAGTACTTC. It translates to CASSSPRGETQYF.

V is TRBV15 and J is TRBJ2-7; D might be TRBD2 (7 bases). This CDR3 is 12 amino acids long. Germline V CDR1 and CDR2: LNHNV, YYDKDF (reference sequence). The V end was cut by 6 bases, the J end by 6 bases, with 12 bases between. CDR3 in amino acids: CATREGGGEQYF. DNA for the CDR3: TGTGCCACCAGGGAAGGGGGGGGCGAGCAGTACTTC. The entire variable domain, with the rest obtained from reference TRBV15 and TRBJ2-7, is as follows: DAMVIQNPRYQVTQFGKPVTLSCSQTLNHNVMYWYQQKSSQAPKLLFHYYDKDFNNEADTPDNFQSRRPNTSFCFLDIRSPGLGDTAMYLCATREGGGEQYFGPGTRLTVT.

The chain uses TRBV5-1 and TRBJ1-2, with D perhaps matching TRBD1 (6 bases). This CDR3 has 15 residues. V lost 4 bases and J lost 4, with 17 bases in between. Germline V gives CDR1 SGHRS, CDR2 YFSETQ. Here the CDR3 reads CASSRSNEGGYGYTF. In DNA form, the CDR3 reads TGCGCCAGCAGCCGCTCAAATGAAGGGGGCTATGGCTACACCTTC.

CDR3 bases: TGTGCCAGCAGTGACCCCAGAGGGGGCTTTGATACGCAGTATTTT. Translated: CASSDPRGGFDTQYF. The V gene is TRBV25-1, the J gene TRBJ2-3; 7 nucleotides match TRBD1. In germline, CDR1 is MGHDK, CDR2 SYGVNS. The CDR3 is 15 amino acids. Trimming took 3 bases from V and 6 from J; bases not matched to a gene: 9.

The chain employs TRBV27 and TRBJ1-5; D uncertain. V was clipped by 3 bases and J by 0 bases, with 12 bases between them. Germline CDR1 reads MNHEY; CDR2 reads SMNVEV (reference sequence). The CDR3 is 16 amino acids. CDR3 region: CASSFSVAYSNQPQHF. DNA of the CDR3: TGTGCCAGCAGTTTTTCGGTAGCTTATAGCAATCAGCCCCAGCATTTT.

This rearrangement joins TRBV21-1 to TRBJ1-2. TRBV21-1 is described as a pseudogene. The CDR3 sequence is 14 residues long. The CDR3 is CASSKWGEHYGYTF. The DNA of the CDR3 is TGTGCCAGCAGCAAATGGGGGGAGCACTATGGCTACACCTTC.

This clone was counted a few times. V and J are TRBV5-1 and TRBJ1-6; 9 positions agree with TRBD1. The junction had 9 bases not matched to a gene; V was cut back by 4 bases and J by 7 bases. The CDR3 has 16 amino acids. Germline V gives CDR1 SGHRS, CDR2 YFSETQ. CDR3 residues: CASSPGYGQGNSPLHF. CDR3 nucleotide sequence: TGCGCCAGCAGCCCGGGGTACGGACAGGGGAATTCACCCCTCCACTTT.

V gene TRBV7-2 combines with J gene TRBJ2-7; TRBD2 matches 16 bases. The CDR3 length is 18 residues. V lost 3 bases to trimming and J lost 6 bases; unmatched junction nucleotides: 11. Germline CDR1 is SGHTA and CDR2 is FQGNSA. The CDR3 region has the DNA TGTGCCAGCAGCTTCGGGACTAGCGGGGGGGCCATCTCAGGCGAGCAGTACTTC. It specifies CASSFGTSGGAISGEQYF.

The rearrangement uses TRBV15 and TRBJ2-1; 11 bases align to TRBD2. The CDR3 sequence is 15 residues long. Losses at the gene ends were 8 bases for V and 4 bases for J; bases not matched to a gene: 7. Germline V CDR1 and CDR2: LNHNV, YYDKDF (reference sequence). The CDR3 DNA is TGTGCCACCGGAGGGCTAGCGGGGGGTTACAATGAGCAGTTCTTC. This translates into CATGGLAGGYNEQFF. Full variable domain (rest looked up from reference TRBV15 and TRBJ2-1): DAMVIQNPRYQVTQFGKPVTLSCSQTLNHNVMYWYQQKSSQAPKLLFHYYDKDFNNEADTPDNFQSRRPNTSFCFLDIRSPGLGDTAMYLCATGGLAGGYNEQFFGPGTRLTVL.

This rearrangement joins TRBV27 to TRBJ2-1; weak D call: TRBD2 (6 bases). V shed 7 bases and J shed 9 bases, with 13 bases lying between them. This CDR3 comprises 12 residues. CDR1 MNHEY and CDR2 SMNVEV come from the germline V gene (reference sequence). This chain's CDR3 is CASTFYGGEQFF. As DNA, the CDR3 is TGTGCCAGCACATTCTACGGGGGTGAGCAGTTCTTC.

The CDR3 DNA follows: TGTGCCAGCAGCTTGGGAGGGTTGGGGTACAATGAGCAGTTCTTC. Translated: CASSLGGLGYNEQFF. This chain links TRBV5-6 with TRBJ2-1, with D possibly being TRBD2 (5 bases). Trimming cost V 0 bases and J 4 bases, with 11 bases left between them. The germline V gene encodes CDR1 SGHDT and CDR2 YYEEEE. This CDR3 is 15 amino acids long.

The chain combines TRBV6-5 with TRBJ2-5, with D possibly matching TRBD2 (6 bases). Between the trimmed V and J ends, which lost 5 bases and 5 bases, there was a span of 18 bases. Germline CDR1 is MNHEY and CDR2 is SVGAGI. The CDR3 length is 15 residues. In nucleotides, the CDR3 is TGTGCCAGCAGTGCGCCGGGCCCCCGGGGGGAGACCCAGTACTTC. Its translation: CASSAPGPRGETQYF.

In DNA form, the CDR3 reads TGTGCCAGCAGCTTAGCTAGCGGGGGGATCGCCTACAATGAGCAGTTCTTC. Translated: CASSLASGGIAYNEQFF. This chain links TRBV7-2 with TRBJ2-1, with TRBD2 matching 10 bases. CDR1 is SGHTA and CDR2 is FQGNSA in the germline V gene. The CDR3 is made up of 17 amino acids. V lost 0 bases and J lost 2; bases outside the gene matches: 4.